This TCR beta chain was recorded in a study of shared clonotypes between healthy human individuals. For the study at large: The cohort had two women and a few men, ages 18 to 49.

CDR1 and CDR2 from the germline V gene are SNHLY and FYNNEI. There are 13 residues in the CDR3. The ends were cut back, 6 bases at V and 0 bases at J, with 6 bases in the middle. All donors were Caucasian adults living in Nashville, Tennessee. Overall study findings and caveats: Collection of samples was limited to blood; tissue repertoires likely differ.

Splitting of each subset's genomic DNA was done evenly across several immunoSEQ plates. Assay: immunoSEQ multiplex PCR; the TCRdb copy retains only in-frame clones and omits some. The data show millions of clones, with 85% to 95% seen just once and 0.1% to 0.15% held by the top ten. About this clone: The antigen is undetermined.

The sequence was obtained from a man between 18 and 35 years old in good health. This chain connects TRBV2 to TRBJ1-5; D gene unclear. Sample: naive CD4+ T cells sorted from blood. The subset: CD45RA+ positively selected. In DNA, the CDR3 is TGTGCCAGCAGATTTTATAGCAATCAGCCCCAGCATTTT. This gives the protein CASRFYSNQPQHF. The full variable domain, its missing parts supplied by reference TRBV2 and TRBJ1-5, is EPEVTQTPSHQVTQMGQEVILRCVPISNHLYFYWYRQILGQKVEFLVSFYNNEISEKSEIFDDQFSVERPDGSNFTLKIRSTKLEDSAMYFCASRFYSNQPQHFGDGTRLSIL.